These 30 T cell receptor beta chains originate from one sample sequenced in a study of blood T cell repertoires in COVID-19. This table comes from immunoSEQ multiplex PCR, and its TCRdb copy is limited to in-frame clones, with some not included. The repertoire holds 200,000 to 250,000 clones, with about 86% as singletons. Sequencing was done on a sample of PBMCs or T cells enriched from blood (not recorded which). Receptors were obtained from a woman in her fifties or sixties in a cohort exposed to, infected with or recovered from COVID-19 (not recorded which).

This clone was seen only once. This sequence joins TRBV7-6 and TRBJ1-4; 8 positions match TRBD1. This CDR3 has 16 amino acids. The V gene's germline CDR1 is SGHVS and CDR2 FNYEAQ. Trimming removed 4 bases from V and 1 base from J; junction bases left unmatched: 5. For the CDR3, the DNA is TGTGCCAGCAGCTCAGGACAGGGCAGAACTAATGAAAAACTGTTTTTT. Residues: CASSSGQGRTNEKLFF.

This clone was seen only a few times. The CDR3, as DNA: TGTGCCAGTAGTTGGGACAGGGACGATCAGCCCCAGCATTTT. This codes for CASSWDRDDQPQHF. The V gene is TRBV19, the J gene TRBJ1-5; TRBD1 matches 9 bases. The CDR3 sequence is 14 residues long. In germline, CDR1 is LNHDA, CDR2 SQIVND (reference sequence). After removal of 5 bases from V and 5 bases from J, the junction contained 4 bases not matched to a gene.

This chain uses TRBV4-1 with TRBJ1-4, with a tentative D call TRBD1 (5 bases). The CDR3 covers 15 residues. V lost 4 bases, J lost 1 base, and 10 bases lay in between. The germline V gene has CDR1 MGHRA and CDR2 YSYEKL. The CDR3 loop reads CASSPLGGTNEKLFF. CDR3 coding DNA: TGCGCCAGCAGCCCTCTCGGGGGAACTAATGAAAAACTGTTTTTT.

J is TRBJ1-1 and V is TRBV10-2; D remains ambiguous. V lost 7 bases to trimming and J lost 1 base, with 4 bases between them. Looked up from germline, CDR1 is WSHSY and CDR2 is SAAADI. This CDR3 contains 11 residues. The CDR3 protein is CASTGNTEAFF. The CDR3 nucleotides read TGCGCCAGCACGGGGAACACTGAAGCTTTCTTT.

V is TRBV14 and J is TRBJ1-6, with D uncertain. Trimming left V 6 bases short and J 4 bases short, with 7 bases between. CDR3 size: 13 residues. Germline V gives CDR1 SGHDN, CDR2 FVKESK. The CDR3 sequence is CASSPGYNSPLHF. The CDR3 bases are TGTGCCAGCAGTCCGGGGTATAATTCACCCCTCCACTTT.

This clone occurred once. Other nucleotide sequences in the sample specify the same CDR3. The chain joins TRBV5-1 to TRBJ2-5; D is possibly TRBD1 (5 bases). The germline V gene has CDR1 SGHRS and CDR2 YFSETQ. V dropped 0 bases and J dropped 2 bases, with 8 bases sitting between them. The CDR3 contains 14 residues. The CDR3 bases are TGCGCCAGCAGCTTGGGAAGGGGTCAAGAGACCCAGTACTTC. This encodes CASSLGRGQETQYF.

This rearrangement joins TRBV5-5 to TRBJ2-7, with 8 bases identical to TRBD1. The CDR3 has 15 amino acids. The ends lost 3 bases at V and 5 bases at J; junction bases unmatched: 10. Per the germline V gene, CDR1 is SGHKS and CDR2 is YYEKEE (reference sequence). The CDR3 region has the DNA TGTGCCAGCAGCTCCAAGTTCGGACAGGGCCACGAGCAGTACTTC. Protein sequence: CASSSKFGQGHEQYF.

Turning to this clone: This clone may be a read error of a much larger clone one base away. CDR3 coding DNA: TGTGCCAGCAGCTTATTAGGCACAGATACGCAGTATTTT. This translates into CASSLLGTDTQYF. The rearrangement uses TRBV7-6 and TRBJ2-3, with D uncertain. The CDR3 runs 13 residues. Germline V gene lookup returns CDR1 SGHVS and CDR2 FNYEAQ. The V end was cut by 2 bases, the J end by 1 base, with 4 bases between.

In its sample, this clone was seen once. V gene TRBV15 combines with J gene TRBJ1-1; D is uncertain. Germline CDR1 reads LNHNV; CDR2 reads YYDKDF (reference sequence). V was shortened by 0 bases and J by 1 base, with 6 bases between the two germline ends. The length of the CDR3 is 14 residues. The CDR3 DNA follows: TGTGCCACCAGCAGAGATGCAGGGAACACTGAAGCTTTCTTT. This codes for CATSRDAGNTEAFF.

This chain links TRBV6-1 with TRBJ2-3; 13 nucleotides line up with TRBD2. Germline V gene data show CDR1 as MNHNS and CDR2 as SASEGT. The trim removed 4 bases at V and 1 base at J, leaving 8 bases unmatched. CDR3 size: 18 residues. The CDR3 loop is CASSGLAGGRWGTDTQYF. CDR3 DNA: TGTGCCAGCAGTGGACTAGCGGGGGGCAGGTGGGGCACAGATACGCAGTATTTT.

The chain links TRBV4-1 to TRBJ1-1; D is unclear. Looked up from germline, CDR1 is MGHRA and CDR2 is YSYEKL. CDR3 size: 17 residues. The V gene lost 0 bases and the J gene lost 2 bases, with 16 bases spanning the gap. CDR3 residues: CASSQDSKEMINTEAFF. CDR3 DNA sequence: TGCGCCAGCAGCCAAGATTCTAAGGAGATGATAAACACTGAAGCTTTCTTT.

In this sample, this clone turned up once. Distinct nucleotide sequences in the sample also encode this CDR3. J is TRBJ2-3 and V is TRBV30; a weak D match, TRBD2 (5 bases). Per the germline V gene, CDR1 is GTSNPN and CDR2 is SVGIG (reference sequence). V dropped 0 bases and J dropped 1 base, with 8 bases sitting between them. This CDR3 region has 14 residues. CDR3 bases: TGTGCCTGGAGTGTGGTCGGGGGCACAGATACGCAGTATTTT. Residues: CAWSVVGGTDTQYF.

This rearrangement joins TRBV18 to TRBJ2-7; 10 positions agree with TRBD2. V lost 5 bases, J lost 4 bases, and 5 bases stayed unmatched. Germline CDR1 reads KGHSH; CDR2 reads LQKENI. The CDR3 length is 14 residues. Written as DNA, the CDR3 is TGTGCCAGCTCATCTTCTAGCGGGGGATACGAGCAGTACTTC. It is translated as CASSSSSGGYEQYF.

CDR3 sequence: CSVTGYGYTF. The CDR3 DNA reads TGCAGCGTCACAGGTTATGGCTACACCTTC. The chain recombines TRBV29-1 with TRBJ1-2; weak D call: TRBD1 (5 bases). The CDR3 totals 10 residues. In germline, CDR1 is SQVTM, CDR2 ANQGSEA. Trimming stripped 6 bases from V and 5 bases from J, with 7 bases between. Full variable domain (outside the CDR3, taken from reference TRBV29-1 and TRBJ1-2): SAVISQKPSRDICQRGTSLTIQCQVDSQVTMMFWYRQQPGQSLTLIATANQGSEATYESGFVIDKFPISRPNLTFSTLTVSNMSPEDSSIYLCSVTGYGYTFGSGTRLTVV.

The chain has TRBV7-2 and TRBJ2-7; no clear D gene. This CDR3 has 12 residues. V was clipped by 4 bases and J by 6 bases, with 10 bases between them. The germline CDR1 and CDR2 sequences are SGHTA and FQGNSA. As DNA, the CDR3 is TGTGCCAGCAGCTCCGCCTTCGGCGAGCAGTACTTC. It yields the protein CASSSAFGEQYF.

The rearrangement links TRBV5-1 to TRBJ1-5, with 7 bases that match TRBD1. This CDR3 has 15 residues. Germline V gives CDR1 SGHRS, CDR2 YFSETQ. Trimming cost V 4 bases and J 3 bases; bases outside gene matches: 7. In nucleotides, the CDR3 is TGCGCCAGCAGCCCACAGACAGGGACCAATCAGCCCCAGCATTTT. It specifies CASSPQTGTNQPQHF.

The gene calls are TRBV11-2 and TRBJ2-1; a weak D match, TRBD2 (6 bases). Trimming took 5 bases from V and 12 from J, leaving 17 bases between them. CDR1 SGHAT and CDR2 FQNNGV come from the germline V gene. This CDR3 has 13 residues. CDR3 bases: TGTGCCAGCAGCCCACAGGCCCGGGACTTGCAGTTCTTC. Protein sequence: CASSPQARDLQFF. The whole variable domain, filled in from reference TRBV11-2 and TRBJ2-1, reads EAGVAQSPRYKIIEKRQSVAFWCNPISGHATLYWYQQILGQGPKLLIQFQNNGVVDDSQLPKDRFSAERLKGVDSTLKIQPAKLEDSAVYLCASSPQARDLQFFGPGTRLTVL.

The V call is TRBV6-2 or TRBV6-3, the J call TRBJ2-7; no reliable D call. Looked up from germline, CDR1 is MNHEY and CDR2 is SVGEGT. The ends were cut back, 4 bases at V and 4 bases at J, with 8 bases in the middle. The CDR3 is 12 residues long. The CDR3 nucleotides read TGTGCCAGCAGTTCGATGGCTTACGAGCAGTACTTC. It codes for CASSSMAYEQYF.

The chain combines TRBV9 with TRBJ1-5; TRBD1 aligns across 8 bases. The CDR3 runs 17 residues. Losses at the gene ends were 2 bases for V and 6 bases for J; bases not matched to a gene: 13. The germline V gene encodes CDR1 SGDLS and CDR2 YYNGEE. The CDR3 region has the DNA TGTGCCAGCAGCGTCCGCCTGACAGGGGTGGTCGGTCAGCCCCAGCATTTT. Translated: CASSVRLTGVVGQPQHF.

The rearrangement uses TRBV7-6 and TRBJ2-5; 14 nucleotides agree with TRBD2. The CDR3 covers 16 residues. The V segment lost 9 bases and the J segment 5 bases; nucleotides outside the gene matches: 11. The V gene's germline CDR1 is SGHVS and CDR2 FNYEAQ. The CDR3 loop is CASKRWTSGGRETQYF. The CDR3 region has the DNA TGTGCCAGTAAACGCTGGACTAGCGGGGGGAGGGAGACCCAGTACTTC. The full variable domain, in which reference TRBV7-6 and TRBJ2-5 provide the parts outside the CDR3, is GAGVSQSPRYKVTKRGQDVALRCDPISGHVSLYWYRQALGQGPEFLTYFNYEAQQDKSGLPNDRFSAERPEGSISTLTIQRTEQRDSAMYRCASKRWTSGGRETQYFGPGTRLLVL.

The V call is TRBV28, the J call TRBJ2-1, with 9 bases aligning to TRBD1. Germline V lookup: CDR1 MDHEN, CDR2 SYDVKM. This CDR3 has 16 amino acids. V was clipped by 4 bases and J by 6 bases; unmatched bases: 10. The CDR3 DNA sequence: TGTGCCAGCAGTTCCCCGGGACAGGGAATGAGCAATGAGCAGTTCTTC. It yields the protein CASSSPGQGMSNEQFF. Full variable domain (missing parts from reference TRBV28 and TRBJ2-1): DVKVTQSSRYLVKRTGEKVFLECVQDMDHENMFWYRQDPGLGLRLIYFSYDVKMKEKGDIPEGYSVSREKKERFSLILESASTNQTSMYLCASSSPGQGMSNEQFFGPGTRLTVL.

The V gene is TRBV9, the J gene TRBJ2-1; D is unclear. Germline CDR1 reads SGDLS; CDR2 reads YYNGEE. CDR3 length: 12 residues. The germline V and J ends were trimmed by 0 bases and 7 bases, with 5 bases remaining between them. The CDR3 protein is CASSVAKNEQFF. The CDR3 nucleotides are TGTGCCAGCAGCGTAGCTAAGAATGAGCAGTTCTTC.

CDR3 sequence reads: CASSLVADRAYGYTF. For the CDR3, the DNA is TGTGCCAGCAGCTTAGTAGCGGACAGGGCCTATGGCTACACCTTC. The chain uses TRBV7-9 and TRBJ1-2, with TRBD1 identical over 8 bases. Trimming at V came to 1 base and at J to 4 bases, leaving 5 bases not matched to a gene. This CDR3 is built from 15 residues. Per the germline V gene, CDR1 is SEHNR and CDR2 is FQNEAQ (reference sequence).

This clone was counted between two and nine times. The chain's CDR3 is CATSPGEGYNEQFF. The CDR3 nucleotides read TGTGCCACATCACCTGGCGAGGGTTACAATGAGCAGTTCTTC. The chain recombines TRBV19 with TRBJ2-1; weak D call: TRBD2 (5 bases). Germline CDR1 reads LNHDA; CDR2 reads SQIVND (reference sequence). V lost 10 bases and J lost 4, with 17 bases in between. The CDR3 loop spans 14 amino acids.

The CDR3 loop is CASTPAAGGPEELFF. The CDR3 DNA is TGTGCCAGCACCCCGGCAGCGGGGGGGCCTGAGGAGCTGTTTTTT. J is TRBJ2-2 and V is TRBV6-2 or TRBV6-3, with TRBD2 matching 10 bases. The CDR3 is 15 amino acids. Germline V gene data show CDR1 as MNHEY and CDR2 as SVGEGT. The V segment lost 7 bases and the J segment 10 bases; nucleotides outside the gene matches: 12.

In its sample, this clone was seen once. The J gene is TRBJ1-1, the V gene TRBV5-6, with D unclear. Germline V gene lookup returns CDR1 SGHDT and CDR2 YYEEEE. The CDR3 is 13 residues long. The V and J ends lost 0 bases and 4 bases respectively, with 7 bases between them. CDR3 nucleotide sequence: TGTGCCAGCAGCTTGGGGCAGGCCACTGAAGCTTTCTTT. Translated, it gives CASSLGQATEAFF.

The CDR3 bases are TGTGCCAGTAGCATGGGGGGAGCTAATGAAAAACTGTTTTTT. This gives the protein CASSMGGANEKLFF. The chain links TRBV19 to TRBJ1-4; D might be TRBD1 (5 bases). The germline V and J ends were trimmed by 6 bases and 3 bases, with 11 bases remaining between them. The germline V gene encodes CDR1 LNHDA and CDR2 SQIVND (reference sequence). This CDR3 contains 14 residues.

The CDR3, as DNA: TGTGCCAGCAGGGTCAGGGAGAACACTGAAGCTTTCTTT. Encoded protein: CASRVRENTEAFF. The V gene is TRBV27, the J gene TRBJ1-1, with D perhaps TRBD1 (5 bases). Trimming removed 6 bases at V and 1 base at J, with 9 bases between. The CDR3 spans 13 residues. From germline, CDR1 is MNHEY and CDR2 SMNVEV (reference sequence).

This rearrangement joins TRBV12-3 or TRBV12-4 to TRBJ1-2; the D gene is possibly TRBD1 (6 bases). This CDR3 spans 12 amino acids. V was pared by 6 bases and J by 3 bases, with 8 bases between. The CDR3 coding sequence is TGTGCCAGCAGGAGACAGGACTATGGCTACACCTTC. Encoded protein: CASRRQDYGYTF.

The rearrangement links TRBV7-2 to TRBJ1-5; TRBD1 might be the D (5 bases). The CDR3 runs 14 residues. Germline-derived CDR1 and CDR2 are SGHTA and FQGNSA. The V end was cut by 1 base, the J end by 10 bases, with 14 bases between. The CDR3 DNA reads TGTGCCAGCAGCTTAGAGGCAGGGCCAGGTCCCCAGCATTTT. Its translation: CASSLEAGPGPQHF.